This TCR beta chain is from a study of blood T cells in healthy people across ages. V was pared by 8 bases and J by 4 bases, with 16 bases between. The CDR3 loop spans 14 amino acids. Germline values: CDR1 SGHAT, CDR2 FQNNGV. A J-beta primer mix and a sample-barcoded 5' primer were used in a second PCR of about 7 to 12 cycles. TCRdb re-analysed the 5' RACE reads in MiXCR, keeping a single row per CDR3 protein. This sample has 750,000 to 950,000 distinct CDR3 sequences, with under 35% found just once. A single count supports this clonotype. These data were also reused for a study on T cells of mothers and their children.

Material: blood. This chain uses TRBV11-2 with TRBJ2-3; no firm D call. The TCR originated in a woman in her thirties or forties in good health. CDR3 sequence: CASRLLRFADTQYF. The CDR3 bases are TGTGCCAGCCGCCTGCTTAGGTTCGCAGATACGCAGTATTTT.